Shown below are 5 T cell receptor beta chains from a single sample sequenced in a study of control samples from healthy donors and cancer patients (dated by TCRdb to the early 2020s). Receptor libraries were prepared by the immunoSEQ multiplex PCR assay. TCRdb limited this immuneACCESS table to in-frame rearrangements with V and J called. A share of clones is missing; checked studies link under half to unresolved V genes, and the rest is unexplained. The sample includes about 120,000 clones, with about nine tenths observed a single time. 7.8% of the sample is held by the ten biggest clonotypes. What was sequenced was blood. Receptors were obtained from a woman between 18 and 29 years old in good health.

DNA for the CDR3: TGTGCCACCAGTGATCCCAGTGGGACAGGCTCCTACAATGAGCAGTTCTTC. Translating it yields CATSDPSGTGSYNEQFF. The chain employs TRBV24-1 and TRBJ2-1, with 8 positions matching TRBD1. Germline V gene sequence: CDR1 KGHDR, CDR2 SFDVKD. The V segment lost 3 bases and the J segment 0 bases; nucleotides outside the gene matches: 6. The CDR3 sequence is 17 residues long.

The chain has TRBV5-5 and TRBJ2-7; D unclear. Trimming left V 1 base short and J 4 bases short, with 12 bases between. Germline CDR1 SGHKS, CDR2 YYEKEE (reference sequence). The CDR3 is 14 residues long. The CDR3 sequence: CASSLSRLGYEQYF. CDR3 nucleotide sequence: TGTGCCAGCAGCTTGAGTAGGTTAGGGTACGAGCAGTACTTC.

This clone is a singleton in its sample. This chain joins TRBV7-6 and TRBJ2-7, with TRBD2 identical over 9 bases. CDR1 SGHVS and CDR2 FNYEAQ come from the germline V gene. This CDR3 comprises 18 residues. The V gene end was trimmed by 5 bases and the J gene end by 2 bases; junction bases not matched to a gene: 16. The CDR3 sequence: CASSHHQISGTSTYEQYF. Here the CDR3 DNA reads TGTGCCAGCAGCCACCATCAAATTTCTGGGACTAGCACCTACGAGCAGTACTTC.

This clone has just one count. The CDR3, as DNA: TGTGCCAGCGCTCAGGGGATGAACACCGGGGAGCTGTTTTTT. It is translated as CASAQGMNTGELFF. This rearrangement joins TRBV2 to TRBJ2-2; tentative D call: TRBD1 (6 bases). The CDR3 runs 14 residues. CDR1 and CDR2 from the germline V gene are SNHLY and FYNNEI. V was trimmed by 8 bases and J by 1 base, leaving 11 bases between them.

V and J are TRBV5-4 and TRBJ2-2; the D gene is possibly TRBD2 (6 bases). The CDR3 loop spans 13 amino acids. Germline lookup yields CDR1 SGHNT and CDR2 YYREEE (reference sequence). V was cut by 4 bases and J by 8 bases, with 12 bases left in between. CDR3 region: CASSRLGSGELFF. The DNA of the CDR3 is TGTGCCAGCAGCCGACTAGGTTCGGGGGAGCTGTTTTTT.